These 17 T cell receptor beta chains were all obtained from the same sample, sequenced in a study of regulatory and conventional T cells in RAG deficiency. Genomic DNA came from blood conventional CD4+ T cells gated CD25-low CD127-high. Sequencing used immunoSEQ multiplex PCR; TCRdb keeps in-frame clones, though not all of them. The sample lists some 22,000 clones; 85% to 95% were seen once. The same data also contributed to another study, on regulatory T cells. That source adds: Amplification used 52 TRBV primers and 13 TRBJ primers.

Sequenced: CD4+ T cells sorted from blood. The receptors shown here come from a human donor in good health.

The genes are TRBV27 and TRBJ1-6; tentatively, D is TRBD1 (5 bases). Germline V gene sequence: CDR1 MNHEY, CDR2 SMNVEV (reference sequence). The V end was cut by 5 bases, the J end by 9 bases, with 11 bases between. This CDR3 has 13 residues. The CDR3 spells CASSPGWVSPLHF. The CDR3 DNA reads TGTGCCAGCAGTCCAGGGTGGGTTTCACCCCTCCACTTT.

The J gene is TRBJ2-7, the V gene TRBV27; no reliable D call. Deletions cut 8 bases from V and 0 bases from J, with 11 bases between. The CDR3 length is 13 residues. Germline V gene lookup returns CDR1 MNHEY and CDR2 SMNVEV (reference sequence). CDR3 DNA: TGTGCCAGCTCGGGTCAGGACTCCTACGAGCAGTACTTC. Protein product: CASSGQDSYEQYF.

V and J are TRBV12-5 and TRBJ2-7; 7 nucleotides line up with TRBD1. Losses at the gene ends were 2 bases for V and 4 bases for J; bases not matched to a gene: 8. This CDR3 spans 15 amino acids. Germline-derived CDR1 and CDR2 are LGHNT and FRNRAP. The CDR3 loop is CASGLRQGVTYEQYF. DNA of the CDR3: TGTGCTAGTGGTTTGAGGCAGGGGGTTACTTACGAGCAGTACTTC.

DNA of the CDR3: TGTGCCAGCAGTTGGGATCCTAACACTGAAGCTTTCTTT. Translation: CASSWDPNTEAFF. V gene TRBV27 combines with J gene TRBJ1-1; D gene uncertain. The CDR3 extends over 13 amino acids. Germline assignment: CDR1 MNHEY and CDR2 SMNVEV (reference sequence). Between the trimmed V and J ends, which lost 4 bases and 2 bases, there was a span of 8 bases.

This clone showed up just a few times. The CDR3 protein is CASSISGGDNEKLFF. CDR3 DNA sequence: TGTGCCAGTAGTATTTCCGGGGGCGACAATGAAAAACTGTTTTTT. The gene calls are TRBV19 and TRBJ1-4; tentatively, D is TRBD1 (6 bases). This CDR3 is built from 15 residues. Looked up from germline, CDR1 is LNHDA and CDR2 is SQIVND (reference sequence). Between the trimmed V and J ends, which lost 3 bases and 5 bases, there was a span of 13 bases.

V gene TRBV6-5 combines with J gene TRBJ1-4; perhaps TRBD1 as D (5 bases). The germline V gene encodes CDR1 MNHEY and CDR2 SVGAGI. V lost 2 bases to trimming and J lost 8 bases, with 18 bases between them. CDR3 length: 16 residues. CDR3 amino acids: CASSYDDGTWGEKLFF. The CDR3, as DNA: TGTGCCAGCAGTTACGACGACGGGACCTGGGGGGAAAAACTGTTTTTT.

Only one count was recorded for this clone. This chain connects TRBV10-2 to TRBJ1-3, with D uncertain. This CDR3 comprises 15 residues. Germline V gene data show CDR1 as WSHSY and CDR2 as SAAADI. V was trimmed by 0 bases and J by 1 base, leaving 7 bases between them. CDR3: CASSESTQSGNTIYF. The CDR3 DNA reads TGCGCCAGCAGTGAGTCGACCCAATCTGGAAACACCATATATTTT.

The DNA for the CDR3 is TGCGCCAGCAGCCAAGGACTAGCGGTCAATGAGCAGTTCTTC. This translates into CASSQGLAVNEQFF. The genes are TRBV4-1 and TRBJ2-1, with TRBD2 matching 9 bases. Trimming cost V 1 base and J 6 bases; bases outside gene matches: 1. Germline assignment: CDR1 MGHRA and CDR2 YSYEKL. The CDR3 length is 14 residues.

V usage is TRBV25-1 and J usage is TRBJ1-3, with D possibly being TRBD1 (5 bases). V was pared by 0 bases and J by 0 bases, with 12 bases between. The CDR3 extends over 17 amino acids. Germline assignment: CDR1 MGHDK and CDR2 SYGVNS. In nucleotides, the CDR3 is TGTGCCAGCAGTGAATATCGGCTGGGGGACTCTGGAAACACCATATATTTT. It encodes CASSEYRLGDSGNTIYF.

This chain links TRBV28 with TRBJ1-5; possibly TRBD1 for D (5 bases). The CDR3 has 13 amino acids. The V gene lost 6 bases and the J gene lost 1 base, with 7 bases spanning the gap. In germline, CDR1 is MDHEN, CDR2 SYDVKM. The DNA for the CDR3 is TGTGCCAGCAGGCGGGACAGCAATCAGCCCCAGCATTTT. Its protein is CASRRDSNQPQHF. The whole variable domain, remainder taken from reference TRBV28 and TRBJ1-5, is DVKVTQSSRYLVKRTGEKVFLECVQDMDHENMFWYRQDPGLGLRLIYFSYDVKMKEKGDIPEGYSVSREKKERFSLILESASTNQTSMYLCASRRDSNQPQHFGDGTRLSIL.

The DNA of the CDR3 is TGCGCCAGCAGCCAAGATATAGGGAGAGATACGCAGTATTTT. Translation gives CASSQDIGRDTQYF. The V gene is TRBV4-1, the J gene TRBJ2-3, with D possibly TRBD2 on 5 matching bases. Germline V gene sequence: CDR1 MGHRA, CDR2 YSYEKL. The CDR3 covers 14 residues. Trimming took off 0 bases at V and 5 bases at J, with 9 bases between the two ends.

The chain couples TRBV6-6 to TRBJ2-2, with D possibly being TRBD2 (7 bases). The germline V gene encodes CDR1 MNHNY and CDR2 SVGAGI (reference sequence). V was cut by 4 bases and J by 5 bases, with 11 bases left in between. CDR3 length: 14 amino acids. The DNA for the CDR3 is TGTGCCAGCAGTTTACAGGGAGGGACCGGGGAGCTGTTTTTT. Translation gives CASSLQGGTGELFF.

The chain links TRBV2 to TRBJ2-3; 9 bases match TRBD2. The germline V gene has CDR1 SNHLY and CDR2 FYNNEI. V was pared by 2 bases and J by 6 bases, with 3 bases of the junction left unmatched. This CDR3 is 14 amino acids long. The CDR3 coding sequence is TGTGCCAGCAGTGAATTGCGGGGGGGGGATACGCAGTATTTT. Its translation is CASSELRGGDTQYF.

Here the CDR3 DNA reads TGTGCCAGCAGCTTAGGCCCCCTAAATGTAGATACGCAGTATTTT. Translation gives CASSLGPLNVDTQYF. This chain connects TRBV7-9 to TRBJ2-3; D is uncertain. Germline CDR1 and CDR2: SEHNR and FQNEAQ (reference sequence). This CDR3 is built from 15 residues. The ends were cut back, 1 base at V and 5 bases at J, with 13 bases in the middle.

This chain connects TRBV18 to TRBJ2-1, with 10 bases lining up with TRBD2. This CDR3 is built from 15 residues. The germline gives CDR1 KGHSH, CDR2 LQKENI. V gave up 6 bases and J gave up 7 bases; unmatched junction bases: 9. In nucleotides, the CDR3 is TGTGCCAGCTCCCTAGCGGGGGACCCCAAGAATGAGCAGTTCTTC. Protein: CASSLAGDPKNEQFF.

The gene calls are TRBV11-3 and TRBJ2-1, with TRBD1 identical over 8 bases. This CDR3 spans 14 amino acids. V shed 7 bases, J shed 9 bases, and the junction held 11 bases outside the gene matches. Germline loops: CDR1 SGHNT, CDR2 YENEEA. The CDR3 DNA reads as TGTGCCAGCACCGGACAGGGTATGAGTTCTGAGCAGTTCTTC. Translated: CASTGQGMSSEQFF.

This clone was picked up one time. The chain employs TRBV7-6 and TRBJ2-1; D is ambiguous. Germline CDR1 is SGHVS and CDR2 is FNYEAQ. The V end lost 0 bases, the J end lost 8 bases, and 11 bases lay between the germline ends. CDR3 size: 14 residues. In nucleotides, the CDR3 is TGTGCCAGCAGCTTAGCCGCCCCTTCCCATGAGCAGTTCTTC. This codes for CASSLAAPSHEQFF.